A single sample is the source of the 21 T cell receptor beta chains below, sequenced in a study of metastatic and nonmetastatic thyroid tumors. Every patient was untreated before thyroid surgery. TCRdb redid the clone calls on the PCR reads using MiXCR. The table records over 15,000 clones, approximately 30% of them present only once. Sequencing used blood. These receptors came from a female donor with papillary thyroid cancer or a benign thyroid nodule (not recorded which). Some clones in this sample may be carry-over from other donors' samples.

This clone is judged medium-sized. The chain has TRBV7-9 and TRBJ2-7; D not certain. With 1 base removed from V and 7 bases from J, the gap between germline ends came to 5 bases. Germline V CDR1 and CDR2: SEHNR, FQNEAQ (reference sequence). This CDR3 has 11 amino acids. Here the CDR3 reads CASSLGREQYF. CDR3 nucleotide sequence: TGTGCCAGCAGCTTAGGGAGAGAGCAGTACTTC.

This clone showed up just a few times. The chain joins TRBV12-3 or TRBV12-4 to TRBJ2-7, with a weak D call TRBD1 (5 bases). V was pared by 6 bases and J by 6 bases, with 15 bases between. The CDR3 covers 13 residues. The CDR3 DNA is TGTGCCAGCAGCACGAATGGTGGGGCCGAGCAGTACTTC. This gives the protein CASSTNGGAEQYF.

This clone has ten or more counts. This chain links TRBV20-1 with TRBJ2-2; D remains unclear. Trimming took off 0 bases at V and 7 bases at J, with 3 bases between the two ends. The CDR3 is 11 amino acids. The germline gives CDR1 DFQATT, CDR2 SNEGSKA (reference sequence). CDR3 nucleotide sequence: TGCAGTGCTAGAGAGGGCGGGGAGCTGTTTTTT. Translated, it gives CSAREGGELFF.

J is TRBJ2-7 and V is TRBV4-2; the match to TRBD2 covers 10 bases. Unmatched junction bases numbered 5, after V lost 5 bases and J lost 1 base. CDR3 length: 15 amino acids. Looked up from germline, CDR1 is LGHNA and CDR2 is YNFKEQ. CDR3 in DNA: TGTGCCAGCAGCGCCGGGACTAGCGCATCCTACGAGCAGTACTTC. Protein: CASSAGTSASYEQYF.

The V call is TRBV6-2 or TRBV6-3, the J call TRBJ2-7, with D possibly being TRBD1 or TRBD2 (5 bases each). Germline CDR1 MNHEY, CDR2 SVGEGT. The V gene lost 0 bases and the J gene lost 3 bases, with 24 bases spanning the gap. This CDR3 spans 19 amino acids. CDR3 sequence (DNA): TGTGCCAGCAGTTACTCGAACCCCACTTCGAGGGGAGCACGCTACGAGCAGTACTTC. It translates to CASSYSNPTSRGARYEQYF.

Here the CDR3 reads CASSYPNSGAGTYGYTF. CDR3 nucleotide sequence: TGTGCCAGCAGTTATCCCAATTCAGGAGCGGGGACATATGGCTACACCTTC. The chain is built from TRBV6-5 and TRBJ1-2; possible D gene TRBD1, 6 bases. V was shortened by 3 bases and J by 5 bases, with 22 bases between the two germline ends. CDR1 is MNHEY, CDR2 SVGAGI, per germline. This CDR3 is built from 17 residues.

This chain connects TRBV6-1 to TRBJ1-4; perhaps TRBD1 as D (5 bases). The germline V gene encodes CDR1 MNHNS and CDR2 SASEGT. Deletions cut 3 bases from V and 6 bases from J, with 11 bases between. The CDR3 is made up of 14 amino acids. CDR3 residues: CASSEWGEHEKLFF. The CDR3, as DNA: TGTGCCAGCAGTGAGTGGGGGGAGCATGAAAAACTGTTTTTT.

This clone appeared many times. J is TRBJ2-7 and V is TRBV4-1; tentatively, D is TRBD1 (6 bases). V was trimmed by 0 bases and J by 6 bases, leaving 9 bases between them. The CDR3 covers 13 residues. Germline V lookup: CDR1 MGHRA, CDR2 YSYEKL. CDR3 DNA sequence: TGCGCCAGCAGCCAAGAAGGGACACGCGAGCAGTACTTC. Amino acids: CASSQEGTREQYF.

This clone was seen a handful of times. For the CDR3, the DNA is TGTGCCAGCAGTGAAGCGTGGGTAGAATTTGGAAACACCATATATTTT. Residues: CASSEAWVEFGNTIYF. The rearrangement uses TRBV6-1 and TRBJ1-3, with D uncertain. V shed 0 bases and J shed 3 bases, with 12 bases lying between them. The CDR3 totals 16 residues. Germline V gene data show CDR1 as MNHNS and CDR2 as SASEGT.

In its sample, this clone was seen once. The V gene is TRBV30, the J gene TRBJ1-2; maybe TRBD1 (6 bases). Trimming cost V 4 bases and J 8 bases, with 14 bases left between them. Germline V gene data show CDR1 as GTSNPN and CDR2 as SVGIG (reference sequence). The CDR3 runs 12 residues. The CDR3, as DNA: TGTGCCTGGAACAGGGCCCTGGGAGGCTACACCTTC. Amino acid sequence: CAWNRALGGYTF.

This clone came up many times. This chain connects TRBV30 to TRBJ2-5, with TRBD2 matching 9 bases. The CDR3 contains 18 residues. Looked up from germline, CDR1 is GTSNPN and CDR2 is SVGIG (reference sequence). With V trimmed by 0 bases and J by 5 bases, 16 bases remained unmatched. The CDR3 nucleotides read TGTGCCTGGAGTGTACCCCCCCGGCGGGGGGGCGGACGGGAGACCCAGTACTTC. Amino acids: CAWSVPPRRGGGRETQYF.

This clone was observed a few times. The V call is TRBV28, the J call TRBJ1-2, with D unresolved. This CDR3 is 13 amino acids long. The germline gives CDR1 MDHEN, CDR2 SYDVKM. V shed 7 bases and J shed 0 bases, with 9 bases lying between them. DNA of the CDR3: TGTGCCAGCACGCCAGGCACTAACTATGGCTACACCTTC. Translation gives CASTPGTNYGYTF.

This clone was seen a few times. The germline gene is not matched at one end of the junction; a read error may be the cause. Other DNA sequences of this sample code for an identical CDR3. The chain combines TRBV28 with TRBJ1-5, with D unclear. The germline V gene encodes CDR1 MDHEN and CDR2 SYDVKM. This CDR3 is 13 amino acids long. The CDR3 DNA reads TGTGCCAGTAGTTTAGATAGCAATCAGCCCCAGCATTTT. It yields the protein CASSLDSNQPQHF.

V usage is TRBV5-5 and J usage is TRBJ2-5; D not certain. Per the germline V gene, CDR1 is SGHKS and CDR2 is YYEKEE (reference sequence). The CDR3 length is 12 residues. Trimming took off 6 bases at V and 1 base at J, with 7 bases between the two ends. CDR3 protein: CASICGQETQYF. CDR3 coding DNA: TGTGCCAGCATCTGTGGCCAAGAGACCCAGTACTTC.

Sample share makes this clone medium-sized. This chain uses TRBV2 with TRBJ2-1, with 7 bases lining up with TRBD1. The CDR3 has 16 residues. V was pared by 6 bases and J by 7 bases, with 15 bases of the junction left unmatched. Germline assignment: CDR1 SNHLY and CDR2 FYNNEI. The CDR3 nucleotides are TGTGCCAGCAGAGACTTGGACAGGCCAGGCTCTAATGAGCAGTTCTTC. As protein: CASRDLDRPGSNEQFF.

This chain uses TRBV5-1 with TRBJ2-1, with 10 positions matching TRBD2. This CDR3 is built from 15 residues. The germline CDR1 and CDR2 sequences are SGHRS and YFSETQ. After removal of 0 bases from V and 6 bases from J, the junction contained 3 bases not matched to a gene. CDR3 DNA sequence: TGCGCCAGCAGCTTGGGACTAGCGGGTGTCAATGAGCAGTTCTTC. Its translation: CASSLGLAGVNEQFF.

This clone was recorded once. This chain joins TRBV4-1 and TRBJ2-5, with TRBD2 identical over 9 bases. Germline V gene lookup returns CDR1 MGHRA and CDR2 YSYEKL. The V segment lost 4 bases and the J segment 1 base; nucleotides outside the gene matches: 10. The CDR3 is made up of 17 amino acids. The CDR3 DNA reads TGCGCCAGCAGCCGCACCTCGACAGCGGGAGGCCAAGAGACCCAGTACTTC. Translating it yields CASSRTSTAGGQETQYF.

This clone was seen only a few times. The chain links TRBV6-1 to TRBJ1-2; no clear D gene. Germline loops: CDR1 MNHNS, CDR2 SASEGT. V was shortened by 8 bases and J by 2 bases, with 18 bases between the two germline ends. CDR3 size: 15 residues. This chain's CDR3 is CASVLYPMGNYGYTF. The CDR3 DNA follows: TGTGCCAGCGTCCTTTACCCGATGGGGAACTATGGCTACACCTTC.

Relative to its sample, this clone is medium-sized. The J gene is TRBJ2-1, the V gene TRBV11-2; a weak D match, TRBD2 (7 bases). The CDR3 has 15 residues. Trimming took 4 bases from V and 4 from J, leaving 14 bases between them. From germline, CDR1 is SGHAT and CDR2 FQNNGV. The CDR3 loop reads CASSSGEGGYNEQFF. The CDR3 nucleotides are TGTGCCAGCAGCTCCGGTGAGGGGGGGTACAATGAGCAGTTCTTC.

V usage is TRBV20-1 and J usage is TRBJ2-1, with 9 bases matching TRBD2. CDR1 is DFQATT and CDR2 is SNEGSKA in the germline V gene (reference sequence). V dropped 3 bases and J dropped 6; count of bases not matched to a gene: 6. This CDR3 region has 14 residues. In nucleotides, the CDR3 is TGCAGTGCTAGTTTACTAGCGGGCCTCAATGAGCAGTTCTTC. Its translation: CSASLLAGLNEQFF.

This clone was observed many times. This chain uses TRBV29-1 with TRBJ2-2; TRBD1 is a possible D gene (6 bases). The CDR3 has 15 residues. Germline lookup yields CDR1 SQVTM and CDR2 ANQGSEA. V shed 7 bases and J shed 0 bases, with 15 bases lying between them. The CDR3 DNA sequence: TGCAGCGGGAAACAGGGACGGTCGAACACCGGGGAGCTGTTTTTT. Translation gives CSGKQGRSNTGELFF.